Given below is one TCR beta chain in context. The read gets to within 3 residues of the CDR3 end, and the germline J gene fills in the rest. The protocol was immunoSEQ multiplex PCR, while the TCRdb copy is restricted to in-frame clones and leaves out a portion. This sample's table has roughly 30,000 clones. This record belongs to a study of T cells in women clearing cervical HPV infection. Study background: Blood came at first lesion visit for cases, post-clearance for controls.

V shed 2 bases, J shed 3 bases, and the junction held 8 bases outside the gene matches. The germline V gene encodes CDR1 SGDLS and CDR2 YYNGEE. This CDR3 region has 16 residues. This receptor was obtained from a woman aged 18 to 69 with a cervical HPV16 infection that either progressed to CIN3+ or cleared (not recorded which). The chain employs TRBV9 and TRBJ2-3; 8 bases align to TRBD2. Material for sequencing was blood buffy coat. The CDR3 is CASSVGLGGDTDTQYF. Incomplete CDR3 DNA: TGTGCCAGCAGCGTGGGACTAGGGGGTGATACAGATACG.